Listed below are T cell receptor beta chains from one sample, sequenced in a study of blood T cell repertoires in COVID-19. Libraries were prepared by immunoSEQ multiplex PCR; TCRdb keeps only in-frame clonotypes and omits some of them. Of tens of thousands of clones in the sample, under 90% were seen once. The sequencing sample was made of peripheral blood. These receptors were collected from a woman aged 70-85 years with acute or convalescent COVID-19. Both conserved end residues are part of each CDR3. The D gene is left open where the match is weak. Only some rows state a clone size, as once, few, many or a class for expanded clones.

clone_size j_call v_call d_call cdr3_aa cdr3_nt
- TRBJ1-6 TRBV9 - CASSVDKGDPYNSPLHF TGTGCCAGCAGCGTAGATAAGGGAGACCCATATAATTCACCCCTCCACTTT
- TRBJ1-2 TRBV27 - CASSLLSDSSNYGYTF TGTGCCAGCAGTTTATTAAGCGACAGCTCTAACTATGGCTACACCTTC
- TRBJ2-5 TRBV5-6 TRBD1 CASTLPGQGRQETQYF TGTGCCAGCACCCTTCCCGGACAGGGTCGGCAAGAGACCCAGTACTTC
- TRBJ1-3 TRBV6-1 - CASSEWGLDTIYF TGTGCCAGCAGTGAATGGGGGCTGGACACCATATATTTT
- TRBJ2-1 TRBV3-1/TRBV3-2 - CASSQGPRMIRNEQFF TGTGCCAGCAGCCAAGGACCTAGGATGATTCGCAATGAGCAGTTCTTC
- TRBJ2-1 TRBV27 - CASSDLGGGDNEQFF TGTGCCAGCAGTGACCTAGGGGGGGGCGACAATGAGCAGTTCTTC
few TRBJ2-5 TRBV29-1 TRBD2 CSGTGLAAPQQYF TGCAGCGGAACGGGACTAGCGGCACCCCAGCAGTACTTC
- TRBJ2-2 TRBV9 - CASSVVLTGELFF TGTGCCAGCAGCGTAGTACTCACCGGGGAGCTGTTTTTT
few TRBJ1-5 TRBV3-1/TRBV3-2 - CASSQDLGPGQPQHF TGTGCCAGCAGCCAAGATTTGGGCCCCGGCCAGCCCCAGCATTTT
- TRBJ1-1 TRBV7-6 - CASPVSYADMNTEAFF TGTGCCAGCCCGGTATCGTATGCGGACATGAACACTGAAGCTTTCTTT
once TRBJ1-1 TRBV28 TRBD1 CASSTPSRGTEAFF TGTGCCAGCAGTACTCCCAGCAGGGGGACTGAAGCTTTCTTT
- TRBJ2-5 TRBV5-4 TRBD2 CASSGRGQETQYF TGTGCCAGCAGCGGGAGGGGCCAAGAGACCCAGTACTTC
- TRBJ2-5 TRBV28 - CASSRRDREDGYF TGTGCCAGCAGTCGCCGCGACAGGGAGGATGGGTACTTC
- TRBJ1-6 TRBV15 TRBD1 CATSRDPLTGEGNSPLHF TGTGCCACCAGCAGAGACCCTTTGACAGGGGAAGGGAATTCACCCCTCCACTTT
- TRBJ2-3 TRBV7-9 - CASSAEGTDTQYF TGTGCCAGCAGCGCGGAGGGCACAGATACGCAGTATTTT
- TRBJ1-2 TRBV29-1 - CSVADTRYGYTF TGCAGCGTTGCCGACACCCGATATGGCTACACCTTC
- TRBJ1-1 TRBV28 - CASSLIYQGRGIGVAFF TGTGCCAGCAGTCTTATCTACCAGGGGAGGGGGATTGGGGTAGCTTTCTTT
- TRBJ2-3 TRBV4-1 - CASSQARAGGQYF TGCGCCAGCAGCCAGGCCCGTGCCGGGGGGCAGTATTTT
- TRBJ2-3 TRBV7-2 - CASSSPPGGTDTQYF TGTGCCAGCAGCTCCCCCCCGGGGGGCACAGATACGCAGTATTTT
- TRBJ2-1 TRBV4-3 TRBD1 CASSPGQGPNEQFF TGCGCCAGCAGCCCGGGACAGGGGCCCAATGAGCAGTTCTTC
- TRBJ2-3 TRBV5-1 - CASSFTGRSTDTQYF TGCGCCAGCAGCTTTACGGGTCGTAGCACAGATACGCAGTATTTT
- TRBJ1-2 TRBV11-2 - CASSLDGQGYGYTF TGTGCCAGCAGCTTAGATGGGCAGGGGTATGGCTACACCTTC
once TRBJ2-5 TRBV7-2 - CASSFQGYQETQYF TGTGCCAGCAGCTTCCAGGGGTACCAAGAGACCCAGTACTTC
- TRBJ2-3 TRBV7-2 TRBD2 CASSFAGTSGSTDTQYF TGTGCCAGCAGCTTTGCCGGGACTAGCGGGAGCACAGATACGCAGTATTTT
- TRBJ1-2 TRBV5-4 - CASSFDARVDYGYTF TGTGCCAGCAGCTTCGACGCGAGGGTAGACTATGGCTACACCTTC
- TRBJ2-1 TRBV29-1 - CSVEPGQAGDNEQFF TGCAGCGTAGAGCCGGGACAGGCGGGGGACAATGAGCAGTTCTTC
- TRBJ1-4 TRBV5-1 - CASSPALNGEKLFF TGCGCCAGCAGCCCGGCCCTTAACGGGGAAAAACTGTTTTTT
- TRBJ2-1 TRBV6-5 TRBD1 CASRPGGVYNEQFF TGTGCCAGCCGGCCAGGGGGTGTATACAATGAGCAGTTCTTC
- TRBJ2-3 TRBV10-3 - CAISESQGSTDTQYF TGTGCCATCAGTGAGTCTCAGGGGAGCACAGATACGCAGTATTTT
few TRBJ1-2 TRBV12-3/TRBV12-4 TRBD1 CASSFGQGGGYTF TGTGCCAGCAGTTTCGGACAGGGCGGTGGCTACACCTTC
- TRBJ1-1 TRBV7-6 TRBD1 CASSLHPGQEATEAFF TGTGCCAGCAGCTTACATCCAGGACAGGAGGCCACTGAAGCTTTCTTT
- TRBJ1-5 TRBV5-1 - CASSLEAGGQPQHF TGCGCCAGCAGCTTGGAGGCGGGAGGTCAGCCCCAGCATTTT
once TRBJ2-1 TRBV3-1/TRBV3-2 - CASSRDSYVFNEQFF TGTGCCAGCAGCCGGGACTCCTATGTGTTCAATGAGCAGTTCTTC
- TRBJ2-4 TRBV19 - CASSRWDTKNIQYF TGTGCCAGTAGTCGATGGGACACTAAAAACATTCAGTACTTC
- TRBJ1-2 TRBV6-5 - CASSYSGGWYGYTF TGTGCCAGCAGTTACTCGGGGGGATGGTATGGCTACACCTTC
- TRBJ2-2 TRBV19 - CASNLAGELFF TGTGCCAGTAATCTAGCCGGGGAGCTGTTTTTT
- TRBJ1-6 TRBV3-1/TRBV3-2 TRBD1 CASSHSGQGESPLHF TGTGCCAGCAGCCATTCGGGACAGGGTGAATCACCCCTCCACTTT
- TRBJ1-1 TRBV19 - CASMQTAGMVTEAFF TGTGCCAGTATGCAGACGGCGGGGATGGTCACTGAAGCTTTCTTT
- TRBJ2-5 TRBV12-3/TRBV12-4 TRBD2 CASIGTSGSSQYF TGTGCCAGCATAGGGACTAGCGGGAGTTCCCAGTACTTC
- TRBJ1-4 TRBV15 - CATSHEKIRGDEKLFF TGTGCCACCAGCCATGAAAAAATCCGGGGGGATGAAAAACTGTTTTTT
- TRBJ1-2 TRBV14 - CASSQDRRVDYGYTF TGTGCCAGCAGCCAAGATCGCAGGGTAGACTATGGCTACACCTTC
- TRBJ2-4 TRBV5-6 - CASNYRPTGAKNIQYF TGTGCCAGCAACTACCGGCCTACGGGAGCCAAAAACATTCAGTACTTC
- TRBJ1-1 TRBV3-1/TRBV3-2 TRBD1 CASSQGLIPQGRNTEAFF TGTGCCAGCAGCCAAGGTCTTATCCCACAGGGGCGGAACACTGAAGCTTTCTTT
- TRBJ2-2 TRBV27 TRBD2 CASSGLAGGGNTGELFF TGTGCCAGCTCAGGACTAGCGGGAGGCGGGAACACCGGGGAGCTGTTTTTT
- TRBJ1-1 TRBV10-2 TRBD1 CASGGQGNTEAFF TGCGCCAGCGGCGGACAGGGGAACACTGAAGCTTTCTTT